This TCR beta chain stems from a study of cytomegalovirus exposure and HLA in healthy donors. Study observations and caveats: In vitro assays verified that a few CMV-associated chains recognized CMV antigens specifically. Cytomegalovirus-associated status was assigned to 150 to 200 TCR beta chains.

Here immunoSEQ multiplex PCR was the method, and the copy in TCRdb shows in-frame clones only, minus some. The repertoire holds approximately 50,000 clones, with roughly 88% as singletons. As for this clone: What it binds is unknown.

The germline gives CDR1 SQVTM, CDR2 ANQGSEA. V lost 5 bases and J lost 5, with 9 bases in between. The CDR3 is made up of 11 amino acids. This TCR came from a woman aged 30 to 39 in good health and CMV-seronegative. The sample was PBMCs. The chain has TRBV29-1 and TRBJ1-1; D gene unclear. The CDR3: CSVTPLTEAFF. CDR3 nucleotide sequence: TGCAGCGTTACTCCGTTGACTGAAGCTTTCTTT.